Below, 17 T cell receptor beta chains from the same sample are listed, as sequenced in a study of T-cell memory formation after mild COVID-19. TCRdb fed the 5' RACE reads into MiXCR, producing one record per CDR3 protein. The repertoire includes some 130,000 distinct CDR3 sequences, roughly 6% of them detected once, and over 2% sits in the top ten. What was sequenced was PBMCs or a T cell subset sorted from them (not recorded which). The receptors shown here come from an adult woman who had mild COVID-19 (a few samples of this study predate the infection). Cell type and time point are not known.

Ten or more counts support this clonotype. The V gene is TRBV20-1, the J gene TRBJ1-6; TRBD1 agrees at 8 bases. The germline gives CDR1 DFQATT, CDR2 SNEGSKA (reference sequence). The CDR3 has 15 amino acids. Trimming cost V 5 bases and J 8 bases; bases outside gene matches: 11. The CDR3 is CSASRNRGRDSPLHF. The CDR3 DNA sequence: TGCAGTGCTTCCAGAAACAGGGGGAGGGATTCACCCCTCCACTTT.

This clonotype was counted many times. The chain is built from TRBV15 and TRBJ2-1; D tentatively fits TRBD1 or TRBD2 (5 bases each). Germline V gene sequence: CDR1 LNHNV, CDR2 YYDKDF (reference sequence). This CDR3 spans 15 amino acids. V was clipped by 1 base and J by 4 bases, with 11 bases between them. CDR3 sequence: CATSRGGTRYNEQFF. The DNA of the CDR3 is TGTGCCACCAGCAGAGGGGGGACCAGGTACAATGAGCAGTTCTTC.

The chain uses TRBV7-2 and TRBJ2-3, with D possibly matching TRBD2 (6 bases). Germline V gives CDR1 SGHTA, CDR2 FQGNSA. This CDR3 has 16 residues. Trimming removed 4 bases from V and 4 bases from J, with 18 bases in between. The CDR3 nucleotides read TGTGCCAGCAGCTCGAGCGGCGGGGCCCCTCCAGATACGCAGTATTTT. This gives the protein CASSSSGGAPPDTQYF.

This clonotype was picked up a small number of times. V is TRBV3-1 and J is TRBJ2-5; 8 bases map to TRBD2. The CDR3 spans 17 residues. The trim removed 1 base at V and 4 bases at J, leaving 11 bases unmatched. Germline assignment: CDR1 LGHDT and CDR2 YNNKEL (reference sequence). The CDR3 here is CASSQGAGRALGETQYF. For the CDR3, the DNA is TGTGCCAGCAGCCAAGGCGCCGGGAGGGCTTTAGGAGAGACCCAGTACTTC.

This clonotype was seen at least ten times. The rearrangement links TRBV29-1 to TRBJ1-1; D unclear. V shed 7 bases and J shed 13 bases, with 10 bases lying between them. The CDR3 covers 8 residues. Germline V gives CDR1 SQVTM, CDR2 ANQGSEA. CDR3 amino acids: CSDMIGFF. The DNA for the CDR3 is TGCAGCGATATGATAGGTTTCTTT.

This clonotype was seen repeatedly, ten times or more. The CDR3: CASSSETMGPTDTQYF. CDR3 nucleotides: TGTGCCAGCTCATCCGAAACCATGGGACCAACAGATACGCAGTATTTT. This rearrangement joins TRBV18 to TRBJ2-3, with D tentatively TRBD1 or TRBD2 (5 bases each). Germline V CDR1 and CDR2: KGHSH, LQKENI. This CDR3 is 16 amino acids long. The germline V and J ends were trimmed by 5 bases and 3 bases, with 18 bases remaining between them.

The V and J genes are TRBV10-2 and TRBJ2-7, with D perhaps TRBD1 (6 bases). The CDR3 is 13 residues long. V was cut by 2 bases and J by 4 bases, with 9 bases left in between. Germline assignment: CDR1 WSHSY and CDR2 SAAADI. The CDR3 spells CASSEAGEYEQYF. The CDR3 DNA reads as TGCGCCAGCAGTGAGGCAGGGGAATACGAGCAGTACTTC.

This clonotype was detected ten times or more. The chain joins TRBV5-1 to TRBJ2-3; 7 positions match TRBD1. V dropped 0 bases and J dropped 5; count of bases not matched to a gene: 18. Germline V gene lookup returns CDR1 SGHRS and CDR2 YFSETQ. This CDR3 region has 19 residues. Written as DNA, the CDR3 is TGCGCCAGCAGCTTGGCCACCAGGACGGGACAGCCGGCGAGAGATACGCAGTATTTT. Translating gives CASSLATRTGQPARDTQYF. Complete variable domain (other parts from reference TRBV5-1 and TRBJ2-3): KAGVTQTPRYLIKTRGQQVTLSCSPISGHRSVSWYQQTPGQGLQFLFEYFSETQRNKGNFPGRFSGRQFSNSRSEMNVSTLELGDSALYLCASSLATRTGQPARDTQYFGPGTRLTVL.

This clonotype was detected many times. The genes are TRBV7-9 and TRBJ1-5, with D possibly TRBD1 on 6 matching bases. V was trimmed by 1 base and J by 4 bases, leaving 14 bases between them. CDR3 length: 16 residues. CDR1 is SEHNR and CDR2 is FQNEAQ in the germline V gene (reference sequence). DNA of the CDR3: TGTGCCAGCAGCTTAGGCGTAGGGGGTATGAATCAGCCCCAGCATTTT. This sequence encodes CASSLGVGGMNQPQHF.

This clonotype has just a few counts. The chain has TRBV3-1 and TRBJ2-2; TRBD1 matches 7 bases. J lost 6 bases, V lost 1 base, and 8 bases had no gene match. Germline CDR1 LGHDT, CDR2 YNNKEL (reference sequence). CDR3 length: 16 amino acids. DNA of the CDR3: TGTGCCAGCAGCCAAGGCTCCGGGACAGCCCCCGGGGAGCTGTTTTTT. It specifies CASSQGSGTAPGELFF. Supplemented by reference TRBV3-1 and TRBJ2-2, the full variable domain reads DTAVSQTPKYLVTQMGNDKSIKCEQNLGHDTMYWYKQDSKKFLKIMFSYNNKELIINETVPNRFSPKSPDKAHLNLHINSLELGDSAVYFCASSQGSGTAPGELFFGEGSRLTVL.

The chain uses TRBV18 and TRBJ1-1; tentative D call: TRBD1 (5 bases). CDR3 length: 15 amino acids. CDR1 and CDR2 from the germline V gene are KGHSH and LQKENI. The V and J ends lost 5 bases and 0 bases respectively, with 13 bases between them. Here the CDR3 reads CASSSSTVMNTEAFF. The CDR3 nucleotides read TGTGCCAGCTCATCCTCGACAGTAATGAACACTGAAGCTTTCTTT.

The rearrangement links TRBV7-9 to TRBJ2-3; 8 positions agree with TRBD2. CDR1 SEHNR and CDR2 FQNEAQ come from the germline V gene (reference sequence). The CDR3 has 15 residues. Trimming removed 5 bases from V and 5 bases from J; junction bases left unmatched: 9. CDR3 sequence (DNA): TGTGCCAGCAGCCCCCCCAGCGGGGGTGTAGATACGCAGTATTTT. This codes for CASSPPSGGVDTQYF.

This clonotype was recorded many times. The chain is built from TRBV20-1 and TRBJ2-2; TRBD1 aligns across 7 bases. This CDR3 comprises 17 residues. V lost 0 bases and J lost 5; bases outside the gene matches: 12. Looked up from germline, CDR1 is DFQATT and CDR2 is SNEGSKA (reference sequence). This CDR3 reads CSARDPGRGLGTGELFF. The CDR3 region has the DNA TGCAGTGCTAGAGATCCGGGAAGGGGGCTGGGTACCGGGGAGCTGTTTTTT.

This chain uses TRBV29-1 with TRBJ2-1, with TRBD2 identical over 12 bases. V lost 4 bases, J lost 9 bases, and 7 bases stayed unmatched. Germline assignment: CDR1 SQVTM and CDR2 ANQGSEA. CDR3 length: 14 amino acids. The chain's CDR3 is CSVGTSGTVREQFF. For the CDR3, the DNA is TGCAGCGTTGGGACTAGCGGGACCGTCCGTGAGCAGTTCTTC.

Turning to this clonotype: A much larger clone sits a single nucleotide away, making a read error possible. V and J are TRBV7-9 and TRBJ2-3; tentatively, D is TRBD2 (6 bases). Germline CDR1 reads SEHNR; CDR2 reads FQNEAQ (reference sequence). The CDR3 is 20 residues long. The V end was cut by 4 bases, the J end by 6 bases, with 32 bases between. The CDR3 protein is CASSSLFHRAGPLPGDTQYF. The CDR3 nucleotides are TGTGCCAGCAGCTCGTTATTCCATCGGGCGGGACCCCTCCCCGGGGATACGCAGTATTTT. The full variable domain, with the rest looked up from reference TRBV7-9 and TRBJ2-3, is DTGVSQNPRHKITKRGQNVTFRCDPISEHNRLYWYRQTLGQGPEFLTYFQNEAQLEKSRLLSDRFSAERPKGSFSTLEIQRTEQGDSAMYLCASSSLFHRAGPLPGDTQYFGPGTRLTVL.

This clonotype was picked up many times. The CDR3, as DNA: TGTGCTAGTGGTTTGGTAACAGCGGGAGGCTCTTCTGGGGTTGGGACCCAGTACTTC. It is translated as CASGLVTAGGSSGVGTQYF. This chain joins TRBV12-5 and TRBJ2-5, with 9 bases aligning to TRBD2. This CDR3 is 19 amino acids long. Germline V CDR1 and CDR2: LGHNT, FRNRAP. After removal of 0 bases from V and 7 bases from J, the junction contained 18 bases not matched to a gene.

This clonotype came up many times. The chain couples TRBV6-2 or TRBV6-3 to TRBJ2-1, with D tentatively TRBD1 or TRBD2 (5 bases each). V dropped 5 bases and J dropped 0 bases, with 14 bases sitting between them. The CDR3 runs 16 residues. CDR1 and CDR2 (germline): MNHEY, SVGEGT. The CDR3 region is CASSDPGTLSYNEQFF. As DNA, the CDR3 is TGTGCCAGCAGTGACCCCGGGACGCTCTCCTACAATGAGCAGTTCTTC.